The source of this TCR beta chain is a study of radiotherapy plus CTLA-4 blockade in lung cancer. Study-level findings and limits: Early blood T cell clone dynamics, with interferon-beta, were reported to best predict response.

Patients had chemo-refractory metastatic non-small-cell lung cancer and received focal radiation plus CTLA-4 blockade that used ipilimumab. Note on this clone: Its cognate antigen is unknown.

Sequencing used immunoSEQ multiplex PCR; TCRdb keeps in-frame clones, though not all of them. The sample includes 50,000 to 60,000 clones, 70% to 85% seen only once; the top ten take roughly 17%. Trimming stripped 7 bases from V and 0 bases from J, with 13 bases between. CDR1 MNHNS and CDR2 SASEGT come from the germline V gene. This CDR3 is built from 15 residues. The rearrangement links TRBV6-1 to TRBJ2-1, with a tentative D call TRBD1 (5 bases). The specimen comprised peripheral blood, sampled from a patient treated with radiotherapy plus ipilimumab. The origin of this receptor is a human donor with non-small cell lung cancer who had a complete response to radiotherapy plus ipilimumab. The CDR3 sequence: CASNIRGSSYNEQFF. CDR3 bases: TGTGCCAGCAATATTAGGGGTAGCTCCTACAATGAGCAGTTCTTC.